The 16 T cell receptor beta chains below all came from one sample that was sequenced in a study of blood T cell repertoires in COVID-19. Sequenced by immunoSEQ multiplex PCR; TCRdb stores in-frame clones only, minus some. Among about 100,000 clones, about 89% were seen once, and the ten largest hold 1.8%. Sequenced sample: peripheral blood. The source of these receptors is a human donor with active COVID-19. The donor label of this sample is uncertain.

The V call is TRBV21-1, the J call TRBJ1-2; the table's D gene call, TRBD1, was not cross checked with the DNA. TRBV21-1 is deemed a pseudogene. The CDR3 has 18 residues. DNA for the CDR3: TGTGCCAGCAGCAAGACGTCTTGGGAAACAGGGCGGAACTATGGCTACACCTTC. It yields the protein CASSKTSWETGRNYGYTF.

This chain connects TRBV11-2 to TRBJ1-2, with 7 bases aligning to TRBD1. Germline V lookup: CDR1 SGHAT, CDR2 FQNNGV. The V segment lost 4 bases and the J segment 4 bases; nucleotides outside the gene matches: 9. This CDR3 contains 15 residues. This CDR3 is CASSSWAGGIYGYTF. In DNA, the CDR3 is TGTGCCAGCAGCTCGTGGGCAGGGGGGATCTATGGCTACACCTTC.

This chain connects TRBV19 to TRBJ1-1; D is perhaps TRBD1 (6 bases). CDR1 is LNHDA and CDR2 is SQIVND in the germline V gene (reference sequence). The V end was cut by 4 bases, the J end by 2 bases, with 14 bases between. This CDR3 is 15 amino acids long. CDR3 region: CASSNTGPKNTEAFF. The CDR3 coding sequence is TGTGCCAGTAGTAATACAGGGCCGAAAAACACTGAAGCTTTCTTT.

This clone was detected a few times. The chain couples TRBV12-3 or TRBV12-4 to TRBJ2-3; D unresolved. This CDR3 is 11 amino acids long. V lost 6 bases and J lost 2, with 3 bases in between. CDR3 amino acids: CASRLTDTQYF. CDR3 nucleotide sequence: TGTGCCAGCAGACTCACAGATACGCAGTATTTT.

This rearrangement joins TRBV30 to TRBJ2-7; D is possibly TRBD1 (6 bases). Trimming removed 0 bases from V and 6 bases from J, with 24 bases in between. The germline V gene has CDR1 GTSNPN and CDR2 SVGIG (reference sequence). CDR3 length equals 17 residues. CDR3 sequence reads: CAWSVRNREQGISEQYF. In DNA, the CDR3 is TGTGCCTGGAGTGTACGTAACCGGGAACAGGGTATTTCCGAGCAGTACTTC.

V is TRBV6-5 and J is TRBJ2-3; 8 bases are a match to TRBD2. Per the germline V gene, CDR1 is MNHEY and CDR2 is SVGAGI. CDR3 length: 14 residues. V dropped 10 bases and J dropped 2; count of bases not matched to a gene: 8. The CDR3 reads CATHSGADTDTQYF. The DNA for the CDR3 is TGTGCCACCCATAGCGGGGCGGACACAGATACGCAGTATTTT.

V gene TRBV21-1 combines with J gene TRBJ2-1; the table's D call TRBD2 went unverified against the DNA. TRBV21-1 is noted as a pseudogene. The CDR3 has 17 residues. This CDR3 reads CASSTPEGGSGVNEQFF. DNA of the CDR3: TGTGCCAGCAGCACCCCGGAGGGTGGTAGCGGGGTAAATGAGCAGTTCTTC.

The rearrangement joins TRBV5-1 to TRBJ2-5; tentative D call: TRBD2 (6 bases). Germline V gene sequence: CDR1 SGHRS, CDR2 YFSETQ. This CDR3 spans 15 amino acids. V was clipped by 4 bases and J by 6 bases, with 19 bases between them. CDR3 nucleotides: TGCGCCAGCAGCCAGGAACGGGGACTCCGTCAGACCCAGTACTTC. Translating gives CASSQERGLRQTQYF.

This sequence joins TRBV6-1 and TRBJ1-6; the D gene is possibly TRBD1 (5 bases). The CDR3 consists of 16 residues. Germline lookup yields CDR1 MNHNS and CDR2 SASEGT. V was pared by 1 base and J by 10 bases, with 17 bases between. Here the CDR3 reads CASSEVVRGYHSPLHF. CDR3 bases: TGTGCCAGCAGTGAAGTCGTACGGGGGTATCACTCACCCCTCCACTTT.

V and J are TRBV19 and TRBJ2-7; a possible D gene is TRBD1 (5 bases). The CDR3 consists of 14 residues. V dropped 9 bases and J dropped 1 base, with 16 bases sitting between them. CDR1 and CDR2 from the germline V gene are LNHDA and SQIVND (reference sequence). Written as DNA, the CDR3 is TGTGCCAGCTCGACAGTTGATGTTTCCTACGAGCAGTACTTC. Translated: CASSTVDVSYEQYF.

This clone came up once. The genes are TRBV6-2 or TRBV6-3 and TRBJ1-1; TRBD1 agrees at 9 bases. This CDR3 comprises 16 residues. With 0 bases clipped from V and 3 bases from J, the junction kept 5 bases outside the gene matches. CDR1 MNHEY and CDR2 SVGEGT come from the germline V gene. CDR3 in DNA: TGTGCCAGCAGTTACTCAACGACAGGGGGTCACACTGAAGCTTTCTTT. It is translated as CASSYSTTGGHTEAFF.

Only one count was recorded for this clone. The chain carries TRBV6-5 and TRBJ2-1; TRBD2 agrees at 12 bases. Germline-derived CDR1 and CDR2 are MNHEY and SVGAGI. This CDR3 is 15 amino acids long. The V segment lost 9 bases and the J segment 0 bases; nucleotides outside the gene matches: 3. The CDR3 nucleotides read TGTGCCAGTGCTAGCGGGGGGGCCTCCTACAATGAGCAGTTCTTC. Translation gives CASASGGASYNEQFF.

The CDR3 protein is CASSFLGGDTEAFF. DNA for the CDR3: TGCGCCAGCAGCTTCCTGGGCGGGGACACTGAAGCTTTCTTT. The chain couples TRBV5-1 to TRBJ1-1; D call uncertain. CDR3 size: 14 residues. V dropped 2 bases and J dropped 3 bases, with 11 bases sitting between them. Germline V gene data show CDR1 as SGHRS and CDR2 as YFSETQ.

J is TRBJ2-3 and V is TRBV9; 8 nucleotides agree with TRBD2. The CDR3 sequence is 13 residues long. Germline V gene sequence: CDR1 SGDLS, CDR2 YYNGEE. V lost 7 bases and J lost 4; bases outside the gene matches: 5. DNA of the CDR3: TGTGCCAGCGACGGGGGGGCTGCAGATACGCAGTATTTT. It is translated as CASDGGAADTQYF.

The rearrangement links TRBV11-2 to TRBJ1-3; 7 bases agree with TRBD1. CDR3 size: 13 residues. V gave up 5 bases and J gave up 8 bases; unmatched junction bases: 6. Per the germline V gene, CDR1 is SGHAT and CDR2 is FQNNGV. The CDR3: CASSARQGHTIYF. The CDR3 DNA is TGTGCCAGCAGCGCCCGACAGGGTCACACCATATATTTT.

The rearrangement uses TRBV28 and TRBJ1-2, with TRBD1 identical over 9 bases. Germline V gene sequence: CDR1 MDHEN, CDR2 SYDVKM. The CDR3 contains 13 residues. The V segment lost 11 bases and the J segment 8 bases; nucleotides outside the gene matches: 12. The DNA of the CDR3 is TGTGCCCTTGGGGGGGGACAGGGAGTGGGCTACACCTTC. Protein sequence: CALGGGQGVGYTF.